This T cell receptor beta chain was sequenced for a study of T cell responses to AZD1222 COVID-19 vaccine. Notes on the study in general: The CD4 TCRs associated with vaccination extended across spike and predominated at 160-218 and 743-854. Among spike-specific TCRs, nearly half reportedly target unmutated variant regions. At baseline, seropositivity was found in only six or seven AZD1222 recipients.

Concerning this clone: As yet, its antigen is unknown.

Profiled with immunoSEQ multiplex PCR; TCRdb holds only in-frame clones, not every one. The profile shows hundreds of thousands of clones, 90% to 95% of them singletons. Germline assignment: CDR1 MNHEY and CDR2 SVGAGI. The CDR3 is 16 residues long. The V gene end was trimmed by 0 bases and the J gene end by 2 bases; junction bases not matched to a gene: 5. This sequence originates from an adult who received the AZD1222 COVID-19 vaccine. This material consisted of peripheral blood, taken 28 days after the second AZD1222 dose. The chain uses TRBV6-5 and TRBJ2-7, with 9 bases fitting TRBD1. The CDR3, as DNA: TGTGCCAGCAGTTACTCGAGGGGACAGGGTACCTACGAGCAGTACTTC. Translation gives CASSYSRGQGTYEQYF.